Listed below are T cell receptor beta chains from one sample, sequenced in a study of shared T cell receptors in the human thymus. Assay: immunoSEQ multiplex PCR; the TCRdb copy retains only in-frame clones and omits some. The table lists about 500,000 clones, about 84% of them singletons. The same data also contributed to another study, on human thymus T cells.

The sequenced sample consisted of thymocytes. All receptors derive from a boy under two years old with a congenital heart defect. The CDR3 runs from the conserved cysteine through the conserved F or W. Each record gives: J gene, V gene, CDR3 protein.

>TRBJ2-1|TRBV7-2
CASSLGGRNNEQFF
>TRBJ2-3|TRBV7-6
CASSFQTSGAVDTQYF
>TRBJ2-7|TRBV27
CASSLFGGQGVSYEQYF
>TRBJ2-7|TRBV10-2
CASRSIKGLAGRRAYEQYF
>TRBJ1-1|TRBV19
CASSIGQGDTEAFF
>TRBJ2-3|TRBV9
CASSVEASGGPDTQYF
>TRBJ1-2|TRBV28
CASSLPQGAGYGYTF
>TRBJ2-4|TRBV13
CASSTRTGQGWSEAKNIQYF
>TRBJ2-1|TRBV5-4
CASSLGWGLTPYNEQFF
>TRBJ2-6|TRBV28
CASSFAGGSGANVLTF
>TRBJ2-7|TRBV29-1
CSVEKPGGSYEQYF
>TRBJ2-5|TRBV15
CATSRGFRDTKETQYF
>TRBJ1-4|TRBV7-6
CASSRKDARGRLREKLFF
>TRBJ2-1|TRBV6-4
CASSGRASAGDEQFF
>TRBJ2-1|TRBV7-6
CASSSRLAGYSEQFF
>TRBJ2-3|TRBV30
CAWSPGLGQPSTDTQYF
>TRBJ2-3|TRBV11-2
CASSSDSGASTDTQYF
>TRBJ1-2|TRBV28
CASSLPQGNYGYTF
>TRBJ2-7|TRBV6-1
CAITIGSYEQYF
>TRBJ2-5|TRBV6-1
CASRTGGAGETQYF
>TRBJ1-2|TRBV7-9
CASSSPGHRNYGYTF
>TRBJ2-1|TRBV5-6
CASGLFRESYNEQFF
>TRBJ2-3|TRBV11-3
CASSRGLRDYTDTQYF
>TRBJ2-7|TRBV2
CASTPQDRAYEQYF
>TRBJ2-7|TRBV7-2
CASSRGYEQYF
>TRBJ2-7|TRBV25-1
CASSEWLAFSTPYEQYF
>TRBJ1-2|TRBV6-4
CASSTGAWGGYTF
>TRBJ1-1|TRBV15
CATSRVRTATEAFF
>TRBJ2-3|TRBV27
CASREGLAGQWGTDTQYF
>TRBJ2-5|TRBV4-1
CSSSQVSGFQETQYF
>TRBJ1-1|TRBV27
CASSTIYGNTEAFF
>TRBJ2-7|TRBV6-6
CASKATGADEQYF
>TRBJ1-2|TRBV29-1
CSVAPDRGGYGYTF
>TRBJ2-1|TRBV6-5
CASRTPTSSYNEQFF
>TRBJ2-5|TRBV9
CASSERVEFRGETQYF
>TRBJ2-1|TRBV27
CASSAPSGKRYNEQFF
>TRBJ2-1|TRBV5-3
CARSLVPGQRKFF
>TRBJ2-7|TRBV7-9
CASSLRQGERDEQYF
>.|TRBV13
CASGCRGQGAYEQYF
>TRBJ1-2|TRBV30
CAWIGGGDHEGYTF
>TRBJ2-7|TRBV5-4
CASSRTSGSYEQYF
>TRBJ1-1|TRBV11-3
CASSYYTGALEAFF
>.|TRBV25-1
CASSVGEGASYEQYF
>TRBJ2-5|TRBV21-1
CASSKGCRRGETQYF
>TRBJ2-5|TRBV19
CASSIGGLAGGLEEETQYF
>TRBJ2-1|TRBV27
CASTPTPTSGIGANEQFF
>TRBJ1-4|TRBV6-1
CASFPGQGYEKLFF